Shown below are 20 T cell receptor beta chains from a single sample sequenced in a study of T cells expressing NK-cell markers. TCRdb reworked the 5' RACE reads into one entry per CDR3 protein, no DNA. The specimen's table records 300,000 or so distinct CDR3 sequences. The sample taken for sequencing was blood T cells: a sorted CD56 or NKG2C T cell subset, CD4+ or CD8+ T cells, or bulk PBMC T cells (not recorded which). The source is a woman between 18 and 70 years old in good health.

The chain has TRBV11-1 and TRBJ2-2; absent DNA, TCRdb's TRBD1 call cannot be checked. The CDR3 is 12 amino acids. CDR1 and CDR2 from the germline V gene are SGHAT and FQDESV (reference sequence). The CDR3 sequence is CASSQQGGELFF.

The rearrangement uses TRBV20-1 and TRBJ2-2. CDR1 and CDR2 (germline): DFQATT, SNEGSKA (reference sequence). CDR3 length equals 14 residues. The chain's CDR3 is CSARVAARTGELFF.

This chain connects TRBV21-1 to TRBJ2-3; TCRdb lists TRBD2, though no DNA is available to test this call. TRBV21-1 is shown as a pseudogene. CDR3 length: 16 amino acids. The CDR3 sequence: CASSKPLAGVSDTQYF.

The chain is built from TRBV20-1 and TRBJ2-7; TCRdb lists TRBD2, though no DNA is available to test this call. The CDR3 sequence is 12 residues long. Germline V gives CDR1 DFQATT, CDR2 SNEGSKA (reference sequence). The CDR3 region is CSASGEAYEQYF.

The genes are TRBV30 and TRBJ2-5; without DNA, the TCRdb call of TRBD1 cannot be checked. There are 14 residues in the CDR3. Germline V gene data show CDR1 as GTSNPN and CDR2 as SVGIG (reference sequence). This CDR3 is CAWSVSGGGKTQYF.

This rearrangement joins TRBV19 to TRBJ1-4; TCRdb gives TRBD1 as the D gene, but with no DNA this cannot be confirmed. This CDR3 contains 16 residues. Germline assignment: CDR1 LNHDA and CDR2 SQIVND (reference sequence). CDR3 region: CASSRQGPTPGEKLFF.

J is TRBJ1-2 and V is TRBV5-1. The V gene's germline CDR1 is SGHRS and CDR2 YFSETQ. The CDR3 length is 12 residues. CDR3 protein: CASRAESYGYTF.

The V and J genes are TRBV27 and TRBJ2-3; TCRdb lists TRBD2, though no DNA is available to test this call. CDR3 length equals 20 residues. Germline CDR1 MNHEY, CDR2 SMNVEV (reference sequence). Here the CDR3 reads CASSGGGLAGGPPRGDTQYF.

The V gene is TRBV10-3, the J gene TRBJ1-4; TCRdb calls TRBD1, which cannot be checked without DNA. The CDR3 consists of 13 residues. Germline V lookup: CDR1 ENHRY, CDR2 SYGVKD. The CDR3 sequence: CAIRGTGDEKLFF.

The V gene is TRBV3-1, the J gene TRBJ1-5; TCRdb proposes TRBD1, but this gene call is untestable without DNA. From germline, CDR1 is LGHDT and CDR2 YNNKEL (reference sequence). The CDR3 loop spans 15 amino acids. CDR3: CASSQGTGPNQPQHF.

The V call is TRBV24-1, the J call TRBJ2-1. CDR1 KGHDR and CDR2 SFDVKD come from the germline V gene. CDR3 size: 12 residues. CDR3 residues: CATSDYSTKQFF.

The chain couples TRBV7-3 to TRBJ2-1. Germline V gene lookup returns CDR1 SGHTA and CDR2 FQGTGA. The CDR3 runs to 14 residues. CDR3 protein: CASSLTSLPDEQFF.

This rearrangement joins TRBV5-1 to TRBJ1-1. Germline assignment: CDR1 SGHRS and CDR2 YFSETQ. This CDR3 region has 14 residues. CDR3 sequence reads: CASSLEGMNTEAFF.

The gene calls are TRBV12-3 or TRBV12-4 and TRBJ1-4; TCRdb's D gene call, TRBD1, goes unchecked for lack of DNA. This CDR3 is 13 amino acids long. The CDR3 reads CASSTGTNEKLFF.

This chain connects TRBV7-2 to TRBJ2-6; the TCRdb call, TRBD2, lacks DNA for checking. The germline CDR1 and CDR2 sequences are SGHTA and FQGNSA. The CDR3 consists of 17 residues. The CDR3 reads CASSLLAGVGGANVLTF. Full variable domain (outside the CDR3, taken from reference TRBV7-2 and TRBJ2-6): GAGVSQSPSNKVTEKGKDVELRCDPISGHTALYWYRQSLGQGLEFLIYFQGNSAPDKSGLPSDRFSAERTGGSVSTLTIQRTQQEDSAVYLCASSLLAGVGGANVLTFGAGSRLTVL.

The rearrangement joins TRBV6-5 to TRBJ2-2; TCRdb lists TRBD1, though no DNA is available to test this call. Germline-derived CDR1 and CDR2 are MNHEY and SVGAGI. This CDR3 contains 15 residues. CDR3 residues: CASSYRGPNTGELFF.

The chain is built from TRBV7-6 and TRBJ2-1; TCRdb names TRBD1, which stays unverified in the absence of DNA. Looked up from germline, CDR1 is SGHVS and CDR2 is FNYEAQ. This CDR3 comprises 15 residues. The CDR3 loop is CASSLGWTGSNEQFF.

The J gene is TRBJ2-3, the V gene TRBV6-1; TCRdb returns TRBD2, unconfirmable since there is no DNA. Germline assignment: CDR1 MNHNS and CDR2 SASEGT. The CDR3 extends over 17 amino acids. CDR3 amino acids: CASSPQALAGVMDTQYF.

The chain has TRBV9 and TRBJ2-3; no DNA is available, so the TRBD1 call from TCRdb remains unchecked. Germline CDR1 and CDR2: SGDLS and YYNGEE. This CDR3 is built from 13 residues. CDR3 in amino acids: CASSVGAGDTQYF.

The chain couples TRBV7-3 to TRBJ2-1; the D call from TCRdb, TRBD1, cannot be confirmed without DNA. The germline gives CDR1 SGHTA, CDR2 FQGTGA. The CDR3 length is 13 residues. The CDR3 reads CASSLGQGDEQFF.